Following are 20 T cell receptor beta chains from one sample sequenced in a study of T cells in Graves' hyperthyroidism and ophthalmopathy. The CDR3 regions of TCR beta were amplified from RNA transcripts. The TCR CDR3 first-round RT-PCR relied on the HTBI primer set. One entry per CDR3 protein, called by TCRdb with MiXCR from the multiplex PCR reads. The sample records approximately 530,000 distinct CDR3 sequences, around 20% being singletons. Source material: blood. These receptors were taken from a man in his forties with Graves' ophthalmopathy.

The table lists this clonotype with a few counts. The rearrangement joins TRBV28 to TRBJ2-5, with TRBD1 as a possible D gene (5 bases). Germline CDR1 MDHEN, CDR2 SYDVKM. V was trimmed by 7 bases and J by 2 bases, leaving 17 bases between them. There are 15 residues in the CDR3. CDR3 amino acids: CASKGWRKDQETQYF. CDR3 nucleotides: TGTGCCAGCAAGGGGTGGCGGAAAGATCAAGAGACCCAGTACTTC.

In this sample, this clonotype turned up many times. CDR3 nucleotides: TGTGCCAGCAGCTTAGTGTCTAGCGGGAGTAGGGATGAGCAGTTCTTC. Its protein is CASSLVSSGSRDEQFF. This sequence joins TRBV13 and TRBJ2-1, with 10 bases lining up with TRBD2. Germline V gives CDR1 PRHDT, CDR2 FYEKMQ (reference sequence). V dropped 1 base and J dropped 8; count of bases not matched to a gene: 8. The CDR3 contains 16 residues.

The rearrangement links TRBV6-2 or TRBV6-3 to TRBJ1-6; D gene unclear. This CDR3 comprises 13 residues. CDR1 is MNHEY, CDR2 SVGEGT, per germline. Trimming removed 10 bases at V and 0 bases at J, with 7 bases between. The CDR3, as DNA: TGTGCCACCGGGGACTCCTATAATTCACCCCTCCACTTT. It is translated as CATGDSYNSPLHF.

This clonotype was observed at least ten times. The chain couples TRBV2 to TRBJ2-2; D gene unclear. Germline lookup yields CDR1 SNHLY and CDR2 FYNNEI. V lost 7 bases and J lost 0, with 15 bases in between. The CDR3 runs 16 residues. Written as DNA, the CDR3 is TGTGCCAGCACCCCCTCTGGGGTTTCGAACACCGGGGAGCTGTTTTTT. Amino acid sequence: CASTPSGVSNTGELFF.

This clonotype was counted at least ten times. This sequence joins TRBV11-2 and TRBJ2-5; the D gene is possibly TRBD1 (5 bases). Germline V gene sequence: CDR1 SGHAT, CDR2 FQNNGV. This CDR3 spans 15 amino acids. V gave up 1 base and J gave up 5 bases, with 14 bases separating them. The CDR3 here is CASSLVQGLWETQYF. The CDR3 region has the DNA TGTGCCAGCAGCTTAGTCCAGGGTCTTTGGGAGACCCAGTACTTC.

This clonotype was counted a few times. The genes are TRBV20-1 and TRBJ2-7, with 15 nucleotides matching TRBD2. Losses at the gene ends were 3 bases for V and 0 bases for J; bases not matched to a gene: 3. CDR1 is DFQATT, CDR2 SNEGSKA, per germline (reference sequence). This CDR3 region has 16 residues. The CDR3 spells CSASGLAGGSSYEQYF. CDR3 sequence (DNA): TGCAGTGCTAGTGGACTAGCGGGGGGGAGCTCCTACGAGCAGTACTTC.

There are a few counts of this clonotype. The chain links TRBV3-1 to TRBJ2-7; 14 bases fit TRBD2. The ends lost 4 bases at V and 6 bases at J; junction bases unmatched: 5. Germline CDR1 LGHDT, CDR2 YNNKEL (reference sequence). This CDR3 region has 15 residues. DNA for the CDR3: TGTGCCAGCAGCCGGACTAGCGGGGGGAAGAGCGAGCAGTACTTC. Translating it yields CASSRTSGGKSEQYF.

This chain joins TRBV28 and TRBJ1-4, with a tentative D call TRBD1 (5 bases). The CDR3 loop spans 15 amino acids. Deletions cut 0 bases from V and 7 bases from J, with 12 bases between. The germline gives CDR1 MDHEN, CDR2 SYDVKM. The CDR3 region is CASSLWAGMSEKLFF. The CDR3 DNA reads TGTGCCAGCAGTTTATGGGCAGGGATGAGTGAAAAACTGTTTTTT.

This clonotype was found a few times. This chain connects TRBV4-1 to TRBJ1-5, with D hard to call. The CDR3 contains 17 residues. Per germline, CDR1 MGHRA and CDR2 YSYEKL. V was clipped by 0 bases and J by 8 bases, with 20 bases between them. CDR3 nucleotide sequence: TGCGCCAGCAGCCAAGATTTTGGCCTCGACCGCTCGAAGCCCCAGCATTTT. This translates into CASSQDFGLDRSKPQHF.

This clonotype has a handful of counts. The chain couples TRBV27 to TRBJ1-5; TRBD1 might be the D (5 bases). The ends were cut back, 4 bases at V and 5 bases at J, with 9 bases in the middle. The CDR3 contains 13 residues. The germline CDR1 and CDR2 sequences are MNHEY and SMNVEV (reference sequence). This CDR3 reads CASSYQGYQPQHF. In DNA, the CDR3 is TGTGCCAGCAGTTACCAGGGATATCAGCCCCAGCATTTT.

The chain is built from TRBV27 and TRBJ2-5; TRBD1 aligns across 7 bases. Germline V gene lookup returns CDR1 MNHEY and CDR2 SMNVEV (reference sequence). The trim removed 6 bases at V and 2 bases at J, leaving 6 bases unmatched. The length of the CDR3 is 14 residues. The CDR3 reads CASRTGTAQETQYF. CDR3 bases: TGTGCCAGCAGGACCGGGACAGCTCAAGAGACCCAGTACTTC.

This clonotype was found many times. This rearrangement joins TRBV9 to TRBJ2-1, with 11 positions matching TRBD1. This CDR3 spans 17 amino acids. CDR1 and CDR2 from the germline V gene are SGDLS and YYNGEE. J lost 2 bases, V lost 2 bases, and 6 bases had no gene match. CDR3 amino acids: CASSVRPGQGAYNEQFF. The CDR3 coding sequence is TGTGCCAGCAGCGTTAGACCGGGACAGGGGGCCTACAATGAGCAGTTCTTC.

Regarding this clonotype: This may arise from a read error, as a much more abundant clone is one base away. J is TRBJ2-6 and V is TRBV6-1; tentatively, D is TRBD1 or TRBD2 (5 bases each). The length of the CDR3 is 16 residues. Germline CDR1 MNHNS, CDR2 SASEGT. CDR3 sequence (DNA): TGTGCCAGCACGCCGGGGATGGGTTCTGGGGCCAGCGTCCTGACTTTC. It translates to CASTPGMGSGASVLTF.

This rearrangement joins TRBV2 to TRBJ1-6, with no clear D. The CDR3 sequence is 16 residues long. Trimming stripped 6 bases from V and 0 bases from J, with 12 bases between. Germline V gene lookup returns CDR1 SNHLY and CDR2 FYNNEI. The CDR3 region has the DNA TGTGCCAGCAGGAAAAACAAGAGCTCCTATAATTCACCCCTCCACTTT. It codes for CASRKNKSSYNSPLHF.

The chain links TRBV20-1 to TRBJ2-3, with D possibly called TRBD1 or TRBD2 (6 bases each). Germline assignment: CDR1 DFQATT and CDR2 SNEGSKA (reference sequence). Trimming cost V 6 bases and J 2 bases, with 15 bases left between them. The CDR3 runs to 14 residues. The CDR3 DNA reads TGCAGTGCAGCACCTCGGGGGCCCACAGATACGCAGTATTTT. Its translation is CSAAPRGPTDTQYF.

There are a few counts of this clonotype. The chain couples TRBV5-1 to TRBJ2-2; D is perhaps TRBD1 (6 bases). The CDR3 length is 13 residues. The germline gives CDR1 SGHRS, CDR2 YFSETQ. With 5 bases removed from V and 6 bases from J, the gap between germline ends came to 11 bases. This chain's CDR3 is CASRQGSSGELFF. CDR3 bases: TGCGCCAGCAGGCAGGGGTCATCCGGGGAGCTGTTTTTT. Full variable domain (outside the CDR3, taken from reference TRBV5-1 and TRBJ2-2): KAGVTQTPRYLIKTRGQQVTLSCSPISGHRSVSWYQQTPGQGLQFLFEYFSETQRNKGNFPGRFSGRQFSNSRSEMNVSTLELGDSALYLCASRQGSSGELFFGEGSRLTVL.

This rearrangement joins TRBV29-1 to TRBJ2-7, with 7 bases that match TRBD1. In germline, CDR1 is SQVTM, CDR2 ANQGSEA. This CDR3 region has 13 residues. V lost 7 bases and J lost 7; bases outside the gene matches: 13. CDR3 bases: TGCAGCGCGAAAGGGGGCGCTTCGCGGGAGCAGTACTTC. The encoded protein is CSAKGGASREQYF.

This clonotype was detected many times. The rearrangement links TRBV5-1 to TRBJ2-3; no reliable D call. The germline V and J ends were trimmed by 4 bases and 2 bases, with 5 bases remaining between them. This CDR3 is built from 12 residues. Germline-derived CDR1 and CDR2 are SGHRS and YFSETQ. The DNA of the CDR3 is TGCGCCAGCAGCGAGACCACAGATACGCAGTATTTT. Residues: CASSETTDTQYF.

This clonotype was picked up a small number of times. CDR3 amino acids: CASSPPEGRFDEQYF. The CDR3 nucleotides are TGTGCCAGCAGTCCCCCAGAGGGGAGGTTCGACGAGCAGTACTTC. The rearrangement uses TRBV27 and TRBJ2-7; weak D call: TRBD2 (6 bases). With 5 bases removed from V and 5 bases from J, the gap between germline ends came to 19 bases. Germline V lookup: CDR1 MNHEY, CDR2 SMNVEV (reference sequence). This CDR3 has 15 amino acids.

The chain uses TRBV9 and TRBJ1-1; D possibly corresponds to TRBD1 (5 bases). V was clipped by 3 bases and J by 7 bases, with 13 bases between them. Per germline, CDR1 SGDLS and CDR2 YYNGEE. CDR3 length equals 13 residues. The CDR3, as DNA: TGTGCCAGCAGCGCGACCCAGGGTAATGAAGCTTTCTTT. Residues: CASSATQGNEAFF. The variable domain in full, completed from reference TRBV9 and TRBJ1-1, reads DSGVTQTPKHLITATGQRVTLRCSPRSGDLSVYWYQQSLDQGLQFLIQYYNGEERAKGNILERFSAQQFPDLHSELNLSSLELGDSALYFCASSATQGNEAFFGQGTRLTVV.